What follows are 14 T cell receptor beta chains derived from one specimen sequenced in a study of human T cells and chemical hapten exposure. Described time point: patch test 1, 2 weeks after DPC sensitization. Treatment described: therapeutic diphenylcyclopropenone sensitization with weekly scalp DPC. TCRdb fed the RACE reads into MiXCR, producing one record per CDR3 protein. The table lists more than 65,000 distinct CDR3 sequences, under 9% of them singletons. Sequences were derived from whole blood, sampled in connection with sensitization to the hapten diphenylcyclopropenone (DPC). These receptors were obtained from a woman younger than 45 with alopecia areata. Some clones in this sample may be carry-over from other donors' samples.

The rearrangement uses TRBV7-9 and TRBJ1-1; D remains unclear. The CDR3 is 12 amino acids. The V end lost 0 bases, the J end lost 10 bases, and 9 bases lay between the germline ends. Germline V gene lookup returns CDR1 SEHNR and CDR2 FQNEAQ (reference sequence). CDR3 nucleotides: TGTGCCAGCAGCTTAGCGTTGGGCCGAGCTTTCTTT. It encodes CASSLALGRAFF.

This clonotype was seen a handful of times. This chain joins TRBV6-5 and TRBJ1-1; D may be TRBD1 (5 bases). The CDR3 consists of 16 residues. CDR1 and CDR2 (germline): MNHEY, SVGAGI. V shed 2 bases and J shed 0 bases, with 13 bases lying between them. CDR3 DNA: TGTGCCAGCAGTTACGGGGGTGGGGGGGTGAACACTGAAGCTTTCTTT. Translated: CASSYGGGGVNTEAFF.

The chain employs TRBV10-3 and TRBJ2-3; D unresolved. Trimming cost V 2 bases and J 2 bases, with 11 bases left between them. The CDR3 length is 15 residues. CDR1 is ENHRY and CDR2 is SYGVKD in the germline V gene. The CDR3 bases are TGTGCCATCAGTGAGAATTTGGGCACCACAGATACGCAGTATTTT. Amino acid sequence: CAISENLGTTDTQYF.

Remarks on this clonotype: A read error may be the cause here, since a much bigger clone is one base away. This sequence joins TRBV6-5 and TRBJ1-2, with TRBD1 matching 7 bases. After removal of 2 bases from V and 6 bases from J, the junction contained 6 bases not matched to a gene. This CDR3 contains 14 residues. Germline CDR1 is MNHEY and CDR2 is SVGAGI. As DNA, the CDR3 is TGTGCCAGCAGTTACCGGGACAGAAACGATGGCTACACCTTC. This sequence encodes CASSYRDRNDGYTF.

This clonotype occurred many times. In DNA form, the CDR3 reads TGTGCCAGCAGTTCACCAGGCAGGGGGATCAATGAGCAGTTCTTC. Translation: CASSSPGRGINEQFF. The chain joins TRBV12-3 or TRBV12-4 to TRBJ2-1; 7 nucleotides match TRBD1. Trimming took 4 bases from V and 6 from J; bases not matched to a gene: 9. The CDR3 totals 15 residues.

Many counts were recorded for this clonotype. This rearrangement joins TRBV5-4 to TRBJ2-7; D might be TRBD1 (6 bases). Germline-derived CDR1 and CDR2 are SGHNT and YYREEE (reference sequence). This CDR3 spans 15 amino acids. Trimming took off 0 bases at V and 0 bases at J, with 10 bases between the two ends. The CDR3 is CASSLAPGASYEQYF. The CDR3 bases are TGTGCCAGCAGCTTGGCCCCAGGGGCCTCCTACGAGCAGTACTTC.

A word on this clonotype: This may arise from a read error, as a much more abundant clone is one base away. The CDR3 sequence: CVSSTQQGYEQYF. CDR3 nucleotide sequence: TGTGTCAGCAGTACCCAACAGGGCTACGAGCAGTACTTC. V and J are TRBV6-6 and TRBJ2-7; a weak D match, TRBD1 (6 bases). The germline gives CDR1 MNHNY, CDR2 SVGAGI (reference sequence). The CDR3 length is 13 residues.

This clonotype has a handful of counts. DNA for the CDR3: TGTGCCAGCAGCCGGGGACAGGGGGCCAGTCAGCCCCAGCATTTT. Protein: CASSRGQGASQPQHF. This rearrangement joins TRBV5-6 to TRBJ1-5, with 12 nucleotides matching TRBD1. Germline values: CDR1 SGHDT, CDR2 YYEEEE. V shed 4 bases and J 6 bases; nucleotides not matched to a gene: 5. This CDR3 contains 15 residues.

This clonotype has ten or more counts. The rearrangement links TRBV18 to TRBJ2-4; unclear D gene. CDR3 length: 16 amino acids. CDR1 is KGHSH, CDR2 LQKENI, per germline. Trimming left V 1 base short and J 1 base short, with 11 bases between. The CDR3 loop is CASSPRGQKAKNIQYF. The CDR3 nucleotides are TGTGCCAGCTCACCACGAGGTCAAAAGGCCAAAAACATTCAGTACTTC.

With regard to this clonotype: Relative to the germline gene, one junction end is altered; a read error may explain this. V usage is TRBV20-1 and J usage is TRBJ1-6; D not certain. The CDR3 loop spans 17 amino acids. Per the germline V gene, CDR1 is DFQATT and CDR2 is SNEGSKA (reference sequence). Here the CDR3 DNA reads TGCAGTGCTGGAGACGGTAGCATGGATTCCTATAATTCACCCCTCCACTTT. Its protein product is CSAGDGSMDSYNSPLHF.

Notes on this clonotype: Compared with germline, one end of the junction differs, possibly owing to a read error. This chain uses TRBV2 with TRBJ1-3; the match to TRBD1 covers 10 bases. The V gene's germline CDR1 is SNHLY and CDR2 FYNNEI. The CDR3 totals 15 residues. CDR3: CASSPRQGAGNTIHF. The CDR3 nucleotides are TGTGCCAGCAGTCCCCGACAGGGGGCTGGAAACACCATACATTTT.

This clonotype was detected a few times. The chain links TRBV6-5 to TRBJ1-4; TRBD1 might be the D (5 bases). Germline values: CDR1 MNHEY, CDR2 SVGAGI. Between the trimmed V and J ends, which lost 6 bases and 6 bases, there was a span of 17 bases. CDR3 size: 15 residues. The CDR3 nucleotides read TGTGCCAGCAGGCTCTCCGGCAGGGAGGATGAAAAACTGTTTTTT. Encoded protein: CASRLSGREDEKLFF.

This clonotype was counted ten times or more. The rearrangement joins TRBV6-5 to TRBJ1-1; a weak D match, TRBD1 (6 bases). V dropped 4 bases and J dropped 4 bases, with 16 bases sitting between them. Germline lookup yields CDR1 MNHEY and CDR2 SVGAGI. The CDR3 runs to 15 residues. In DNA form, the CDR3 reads TGTGCCAGCAGTTCCCCCGCGGGCAGGGGCACTGAAGCTTTCTTT. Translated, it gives CASSSPAGRGTEAFF.

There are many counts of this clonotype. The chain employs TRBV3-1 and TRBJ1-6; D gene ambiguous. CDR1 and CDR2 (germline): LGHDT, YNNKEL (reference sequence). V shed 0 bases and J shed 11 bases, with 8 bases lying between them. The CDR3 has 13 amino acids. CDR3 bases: TGTGCCAGCAGCCAAGATCCCTCTACACCCCTCCACTTT. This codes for CASSQDPSTPLHF.